This paragraph reports one T cell receptor (beta chain). No antigen is known for it. The data were obtained in a study of cytomegalovirus exposure and HLA in healthy donors. Assay: immunoSEQ multiplex PCR; the TCRdb copy retains only in-frame clones and omits some. The data contain over 45,000 clones, 90% of them singletons. The donors were part of the approximately 120-subject validation cohort, which stood apart from the approximately 630-subject first cohort. Overall study findings and caveats: It was found in a later analysis that first-cohort TCR clusters tended to co-occur in the 120 validation repertoires.

Sequencing input: PBMCs. The origin of this receptor is a young man in good health and CMV-seronegative.

In DNA, the CDR3 is TGTGCCAGCAGCTGGAAGGCAGTGGGAGGTAACAATGAAAAACTGTTTTTT. Protein: CASSWKAVGGNNEKLFF. The chain uses TRBV5-6 and TRBJ1-4; D gene uncertain. The V gene lost 3 bases and the J gene lost 5 bases, with 20 bases spanning the gap. The CDR3 has 17 amino acids. Germline V gives CDR1 SGHDT, CDR2 YYEEEE.